In this sample, the clone carrying this TCR beta chain turned up a few times. Its target is not known. This record belongs to a study of T cells after yellow fever vaccination. In the study overall: Researchers used SMART-Seq v4 Ultra Low Input to prepare fractions that had low cell numbers.

Study-wide results and limits: Most primary-vaccination clones recurred post-booster (approximately 95% CD4, about 90% CD8). Abundant bulk-population clonotypes could contaminate the FACS-sorted repertoires.

The CDR3 has 10 residues. Trimming removed 3 bases from V and 5 bases from J, with 2 bases in between. CDR1 is MDHEN, CDR2 SYDVKM, per germline. Conversion of TCR transcripts into cDNA relied on 5'RACE template switching, which added a universal primer site and UMIs. MiXCR was run by TCRdb on the 5' RACE reads, yielding one entry per CDR3 protein. This sample carries some 550,000 distinct CDR3 sequences, around 21% of them seen once, and the ten largest clones take roughly an eighth. The sequenced sample was PBMCs, obtained 15 days after the yellow fever booster vaccination. V gene TRBV28 combines with J gene TRBJ2-7, with D unclear. The TCR sequence derives from a man under 40 who received the YFV17D yellow fever vaccine. The CDR3 region is CASSFNEQYF. For the CDR3, the DNA is TGTGCCAGCAGTTTTAACGAGCAGTACTTC. The full variable domain, with the rest looked up from reference TRBV28 and TRBJ2-7, is DVKVTQSSRYLVKRTGEKVFLECVQDMDHENMFWYRQDPGLGLRLIYFSYDVKMKEKGDIPEGYSVSREKKERFSLILESASTNQTSMYLCASSFNEQYFGPGTRLTVT.